This T cell receptor beta chain was sequenced in a study of cytomegalovirus exposure and HLA in healthy donors. To note about this clone: Its antigen is still unknown.

Trimming left V 5 bases short and J 2 bases short, with 4 bases between. Germline V gives CDR1 MNHNY, CDR2 SVGAGI (reference sequence). The CDR3 spans 13 residues. General study points: A later examination showed that TCR association rates differed by HLA locus, with DRB1 most and HLA-C fewest. Altogether, 164 TCR beta chains were recorded as cytomegalovirus-associated.

PCR employed 60 Vbeta and 13 Jbeta primers. Assay used: immunoSEQ multiplex PCR; TCRdb lists only in-frame clones, some missing. Seen here are tens of thousands of clones, about 79% observed once, and the top ten hold around 6%. The chain couples TRBV6-6 to TRBJ2-6; no clear D gene. The clonotype was recovered from a female donor in good health and CMV-seronegative. Sequenced material: PBMCs. The CDR3 DNA sequence: TGTGCCAGCAGTACTACTGGGGCCAACGTCCTGACTTTC. This codes for CASSTTGANVLTF.